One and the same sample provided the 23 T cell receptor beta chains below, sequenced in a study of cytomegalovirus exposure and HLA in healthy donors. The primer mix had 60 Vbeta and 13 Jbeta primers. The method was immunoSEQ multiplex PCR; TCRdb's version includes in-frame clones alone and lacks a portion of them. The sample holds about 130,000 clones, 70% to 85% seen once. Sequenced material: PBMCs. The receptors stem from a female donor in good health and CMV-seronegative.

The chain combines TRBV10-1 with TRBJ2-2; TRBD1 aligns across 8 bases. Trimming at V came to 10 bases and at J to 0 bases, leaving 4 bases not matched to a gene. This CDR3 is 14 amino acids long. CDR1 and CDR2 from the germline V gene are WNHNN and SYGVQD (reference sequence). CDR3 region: CATGTGTNTGELFF. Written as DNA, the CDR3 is TGCGCCACCGGGACAGGAACGAACACCGGGGAGCTGTTTTTT.

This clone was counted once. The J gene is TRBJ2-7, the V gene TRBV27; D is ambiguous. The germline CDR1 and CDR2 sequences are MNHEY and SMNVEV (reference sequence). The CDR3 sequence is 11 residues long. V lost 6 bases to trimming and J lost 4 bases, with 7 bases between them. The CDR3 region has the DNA TGTGCCAGCAGGAGCGAGTACGAGCAGTACTTC. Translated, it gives CASRSEYEQYF.

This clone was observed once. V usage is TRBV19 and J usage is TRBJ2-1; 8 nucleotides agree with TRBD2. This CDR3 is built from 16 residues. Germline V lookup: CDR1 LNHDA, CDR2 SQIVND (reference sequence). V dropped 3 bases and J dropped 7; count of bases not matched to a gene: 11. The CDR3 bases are TGTGCCAGTAGTATTGGAGGAAGCGGGGGTTGGAATGAGCAGTTCTTC. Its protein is CASSIGGSGGWNEQFF.

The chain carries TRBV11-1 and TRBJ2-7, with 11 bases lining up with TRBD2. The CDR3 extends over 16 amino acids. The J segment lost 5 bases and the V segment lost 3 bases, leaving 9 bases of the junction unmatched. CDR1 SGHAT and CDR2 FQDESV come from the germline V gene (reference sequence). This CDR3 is CASSLSQLAGDHEQYF. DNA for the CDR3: TGTGCCAGCAGCTTGAGCCAACTAGCGGGAGACCACGAGCAGTACTTC.

CDR3 sequence: CASSSSLDSSGNTIYF. CDR3 in DNA: TGTGCCAGCAGCTCGTCTCTGGACTCCTCTGGAAACACCATATATTTT. The chain combines TRBV5-6 with TRBJ1-3, with D hard to call. The CDR3 consists of 16 residues. The germline gives CDR1 SGHDT, CDR2 YYEEEE. The V gene lost 3 bases and the J gene lost 0 bases, with 13 bases spanning the gap. Full variable domain (outside the CDR3, taken from reference TRBV5-6 and TRBJ1-3): DAGVTQSPTHLIKTRGQQVTLRCSPKSGHDTVSWYQQALGQGPQFIFQYYEEEERQRGNFPDRFSGHQFPNYSSELNVNALLLGDSALYLCASSSSLDSSGNTIYFGEGSWLTVV.

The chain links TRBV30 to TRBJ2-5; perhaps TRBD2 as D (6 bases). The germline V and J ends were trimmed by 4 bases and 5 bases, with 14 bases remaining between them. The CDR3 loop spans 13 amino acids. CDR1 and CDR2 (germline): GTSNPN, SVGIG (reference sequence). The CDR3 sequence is CAWNPTEGETQYF. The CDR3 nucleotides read TGTGCCTGGAACCCGACGGAGGGGGAGACCCAGTACTTC.

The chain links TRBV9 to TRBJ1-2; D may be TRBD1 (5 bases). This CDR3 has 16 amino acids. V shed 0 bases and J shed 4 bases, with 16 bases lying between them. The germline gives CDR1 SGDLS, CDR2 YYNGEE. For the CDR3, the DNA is TGTGCCAGCAGCGTAGCTTGGGGCGGGGGAAGCTATGGCTACACCTTC. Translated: CASSVAWGGGSYGYTF. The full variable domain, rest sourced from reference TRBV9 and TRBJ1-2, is DSGVTQTPKHLITATGQRVTLRCSPRSGDLSVYWYQQSLDQGLQFLIQYYNGEERAKGNILERFSAQQFPDLHSELNLSSLELGDSALYFCASSVAWGGGSYGYTFGSGTRLTVV.

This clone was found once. The CDR3 spells CASSVRTSGGGYEQYF. The CDR3 nucleotides are TGTGCCAGCAGCGTAAGGACTAGCGGGGGGGGATACGAGCAGTACTTC. The chain has TRBV9 and TRBJ2-7; 15 nucleotides align to TRBD2. The junction had 3 bases not matched to a gene; V was cut back by 1 base and J by 4 bases. The CDR3 sequence is 16 residues long. Germline assignment: CDR1 SGDLS and CDR2 YYNGEE.

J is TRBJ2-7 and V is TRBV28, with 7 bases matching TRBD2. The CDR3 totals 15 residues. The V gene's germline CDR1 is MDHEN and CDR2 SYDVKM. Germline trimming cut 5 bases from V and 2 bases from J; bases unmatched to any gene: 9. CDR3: CASSAEPGGAYEQYF. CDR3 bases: TGTGCCAGCAGTGCGGAACCTGGGGGGGCCTACGAGCAGTACTTC.

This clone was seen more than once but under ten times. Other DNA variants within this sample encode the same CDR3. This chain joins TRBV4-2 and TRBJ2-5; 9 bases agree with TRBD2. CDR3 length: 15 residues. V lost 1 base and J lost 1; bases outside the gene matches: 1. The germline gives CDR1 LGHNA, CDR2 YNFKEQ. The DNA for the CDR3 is TGTGCCAGCAGCCAAGCTAGCGGGGTCCAAGAGACCCAGTACTTC. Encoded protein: CASSQASGVQETQYF.

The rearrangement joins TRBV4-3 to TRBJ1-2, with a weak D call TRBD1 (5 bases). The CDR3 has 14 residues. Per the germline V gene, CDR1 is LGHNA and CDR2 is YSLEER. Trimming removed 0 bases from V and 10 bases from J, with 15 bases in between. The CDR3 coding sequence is TGCGCCAGCAGCCAAGATTCAGGGCGGGGGTCCTACACCTTC. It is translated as CASSQDSGRGSYTF.

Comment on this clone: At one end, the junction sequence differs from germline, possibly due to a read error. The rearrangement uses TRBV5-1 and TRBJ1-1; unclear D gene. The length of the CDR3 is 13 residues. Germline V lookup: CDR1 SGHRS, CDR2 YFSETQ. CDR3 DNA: TGCGCCAGCAGAATCGACGGGAACATTGAAGCTTTCTTT. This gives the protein CASRIDGNIEAFF.

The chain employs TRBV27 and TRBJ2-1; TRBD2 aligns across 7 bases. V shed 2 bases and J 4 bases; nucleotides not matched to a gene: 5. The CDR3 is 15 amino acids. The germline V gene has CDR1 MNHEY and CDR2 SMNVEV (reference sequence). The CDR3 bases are TGTGCCAGCAGTTTAAAGCCTAGCGGATACAATGAGCAGTTCTTC. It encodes CASSLKPSGYNEQFF.

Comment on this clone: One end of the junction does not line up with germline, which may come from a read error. CDR3 residues: CASSYSPTDRRTF. Here the CDR3 DNA reads TGTGCCAGCAGTTACTCGCCCACCGACAGGAGGACCTTT. V and J are TRBV6-6 and TRBJ1-4; TRBD1 might be the D (6 bases). Per germline, CDR1 MNHNY and CDR2 SVGAGI (reference sequence). The CDR3 spans 13 residues.

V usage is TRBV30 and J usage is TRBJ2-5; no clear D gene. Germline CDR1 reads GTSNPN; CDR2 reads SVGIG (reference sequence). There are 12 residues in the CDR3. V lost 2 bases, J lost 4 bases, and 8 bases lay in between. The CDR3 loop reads CAWSIIRETQYF. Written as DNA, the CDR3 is TGTGCCTGGAGTATTATTCGAGAGACCCAGTACTTC.

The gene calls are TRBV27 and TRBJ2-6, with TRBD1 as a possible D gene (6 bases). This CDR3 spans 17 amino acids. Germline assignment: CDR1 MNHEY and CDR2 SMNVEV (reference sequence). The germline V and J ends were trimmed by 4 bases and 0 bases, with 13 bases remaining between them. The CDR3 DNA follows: TGTGCCAGCAGTTCACCGGACAGTCACTCTGGGGCCAACGTCCTGACTTTC. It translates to CASSSPDSHSGANVLTF.

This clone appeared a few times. Written as DNA, the CDR3 is TGCAGCGTTGAGTCCCAGGGGGCAGGCGAGCAGTACTTC. It yields the protein CSVESQGAGEQYF. V and J are TRBV29-1 and TRBJ2-7, with TRBD1 identical over 8 bases. The germline gives CDR1 SQVTM, CDR2 ANQGSEA. The CDR3 extends over 13 amino acids. Losses at the gene ends were 3 bases for V and 6 bases for J; bases not matched to a gene: 7.

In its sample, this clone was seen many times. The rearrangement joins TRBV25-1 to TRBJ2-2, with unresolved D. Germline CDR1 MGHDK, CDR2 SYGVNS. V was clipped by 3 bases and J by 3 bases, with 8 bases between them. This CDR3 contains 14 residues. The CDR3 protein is CASSDSRDTGELFF. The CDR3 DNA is TGTGCCAGCAGTGATTCCCGGGACACCGGGGAGCTGTTTTTT.

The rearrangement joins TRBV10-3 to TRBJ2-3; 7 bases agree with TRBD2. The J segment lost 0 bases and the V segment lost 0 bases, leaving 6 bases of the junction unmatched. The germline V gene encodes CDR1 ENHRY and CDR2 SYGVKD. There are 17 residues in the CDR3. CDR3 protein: CAISESQLGGSTDTQYF. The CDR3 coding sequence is TGTGCCATCAGTGAGTCCCAATTGGGGGGGAGCACAGATACGCAGTATTTT.

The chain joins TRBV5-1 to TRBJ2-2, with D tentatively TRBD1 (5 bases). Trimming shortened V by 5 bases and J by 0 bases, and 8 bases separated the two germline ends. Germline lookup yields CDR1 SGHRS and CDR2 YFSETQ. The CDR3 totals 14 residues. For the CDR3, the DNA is TGCGCCAGCAGATACAGGACGAACACCGGGGAGCTGTTTTTT. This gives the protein CASRYRTNTGELFF.

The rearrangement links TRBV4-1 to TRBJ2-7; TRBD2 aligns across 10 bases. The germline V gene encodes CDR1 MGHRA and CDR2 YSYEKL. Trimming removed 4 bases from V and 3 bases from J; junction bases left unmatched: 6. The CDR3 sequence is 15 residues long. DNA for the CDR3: TGCGCCAGCAGCCCTCAGCTAGCGGGGGACTACGAGCAGTACTTC. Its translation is CASSPQLAGDYEQYF.

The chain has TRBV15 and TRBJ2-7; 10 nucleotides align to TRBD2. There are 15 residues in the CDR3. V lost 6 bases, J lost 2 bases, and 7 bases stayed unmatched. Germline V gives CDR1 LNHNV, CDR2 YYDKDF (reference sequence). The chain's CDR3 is CATRGEREGAYEQYF. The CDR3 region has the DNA TGTGCCACCAGAGGGGAGCGGGAGGGGGCCTACGAGCAGTACTTC.

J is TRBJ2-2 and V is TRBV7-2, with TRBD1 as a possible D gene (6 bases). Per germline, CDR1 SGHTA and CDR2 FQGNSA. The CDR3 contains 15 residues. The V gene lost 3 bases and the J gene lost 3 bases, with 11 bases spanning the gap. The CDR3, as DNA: TGTGCCAGCAGCTTGGACAGCGGATACACCGGGGAGCTGTTTTTT. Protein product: CASSLDSGYTGELFF.